What follows are 21 T cell receptor beta chains derived from one specimen sequenced in a study of shared clonotypes between healthy human individuals. Profiling relied on immunoSEQ multiplex PCR, and the TCRdb table lists in-frame clones only, not all of them. In the table there are around 2.1 million clones, 95% of which are singletons. Material for sequencing was naive CD4+ T cells sorted from blood. Noted subset: CD45RA+ positively selected. These receptors were taken from a man between 18 and 29 years old in good health.

The V and J genes are TRBV7-3 and TRBJ2-1, with D uncertain. CDR1 is SGHTA, CDR2 FQGTGA, per germline. The CDR3 totals 17 residues. The V end lost 2 bases, the J end lost 0 bases, and 14 bases lay between the germline ends. The CDR3 region is CASSLGVPRSSYNEQFF. In DNA, the CDR3 is TGTGCCAGCAGCTTAGGAGTTCCCCGAAGCTCCTACAATGAGCAGTTCTTC.

The chain combines TRBV27 with TRBJ2-7; TRBD1 is a possible D gene (6 bases). The V and J ends lost 6 bases and 6 bases respectively, with 15 bases between them. The germline CDR1 and CDR2 sequences are MNHEY and SMNVEV (reference sequence). The CDR3 length is 13 residues. The chain's CDR3 is CASRPTGISEQYF. The CDR3 DNA follows: TGTGCCAGCAGACCGACAGGAATCAGCGAGCAGTACTTC.

This clone came up a few times. The chain's CDR3 is CASSLARGETDTQYF. For the CDR3, the DNA is TGCGCCAGCAGCTTAGCACGGGGGGAAACAGATACGCAGTATTTT. The chain is built from TRBV5-1 and TRBJ2-3; 7 bases agree with TRBD2. The CDR3 covers 15 residues. CDR1 is SGHRS and CDR2 is YFSETQ in the germline V gene. Losses at the gene ends were 2 bases for V and 3 bases for J; bases not matched to a gene: 6.

A remark on this clone: At the DNA level, this CDR3 is encoded by other sequences in the same sample as well. The chain combines TRBV6-1 with TRBJ1-5; 7 positions agree with TRBD1. The V and J ends lost 4 bases and 5 bases, in that order; junction bases with no gene match: 2. The length of the CDR3 is 13 residues. The germline CDR1 and CDR2 sequences are MNHNS and SASEGT. The CDR3: CASSGQGYQPQHF. CDR3 nucleotides: TGTGCCAGCAGTGGACAGGGTTATCAGCCCCAGCATTTT.

This chain joins TRBV5-1 and TRBJ2-5; D unresolved. V was cut by 2 bases and J by 5 bases, with 10 bases left in between. The CDR3 covers 13 residues. Germline assignment: CDR1 SGHRS and CDR2 YFSETQ. The CDR3 region has the DNA TGCGCCAGCAGCTTCCCTTCAAAGGAGACCCAGTACTTC. Translation gives CASSFPSKETQYF.

The rearrangement joins TRBV14 to TRBJ2-7; no clear D. V lost 3 bases, J lost 2 bases, and 20 bases lay in between. Germline V gene sequence: CDR1 SGHDN, CDR2 FVKESK. This CDR3 is built from 17 residues. The DNA of the CDR3 is TGTGCCAGCAGCCACCCCGCTGTTAGGAGATTCGCCTACGAGCAGTACTTC. As protein: CASSHPAVRRFAYEQYF.

The chain recombines TRBV19 with TRBJ2-7; no clear D gene. Germline V gene sequence: CDR1 LNHDA, CDR2 SQIVND (reference sequence). V dropped 0 bases and J dropped 5 bases, with 14 bases sitting between them. The CDR3 contains 15 residues. Here the CDR3 reads CASSIEARLDHEQYF. The CDR3 DNA is TGTGCCAGTAGTATAGAGGCAAGATTGGACCACGAGCAGTACTTC.

The chain uses TRBV5-4 and TRBJ2-7; D unclear. The CDR3 is 15 amino acids. Germline lookup yields CDR1 SGHNT and CDR2 YYREEE (reference sequence). V was shortened by 4 bases and J by 7 bases, with 21 bases between the two germline ends. The CDR3 DNA sequence: TGTGCCAGCAGCCGACGGATTACCTTATCGGGTGAGCAGTACTTC. It specifies CASSRRITLSGEQYF.

V and J are TRBV11-2 and TRBJ2-2, with TRBD1 matching 9 bases. Per germline, CDR1 SGHAT and CDR2 FQNNGV. The V and J ends lost 1 base and 7 bases, in that order; junction bases with no gene match: 1. This CDR3 is built from 14 residues. The CDR3 DNA is TGTGCCAGCAGCTTAGTGACAGGGGGCGGGGAGCTGTTTTTT. Protein sequence: CASSLVTGGGELFF.

Regarding this clone: In the same sample, other DNA sequences code for this CDR3. This chain connects TRBV19 to TRBJ2-2; the match to TRBD2 covers 8 bases. Per the germline V gene, CDR1 is LNHDA and CDR2 is SQIVND (reference sequence). The CDR3 consists of 14 residues. The V and J ends lost 8 bases and 2 bases, in that order; junction bases with no gene match: 4. CDR3 bases: TGTGCCAGTTCCAGCGGGGGAAACACCGGGGAGCTGTTTTTT. It is translated as CASSSGGNTGELFF. Filled out from reference TRBV19 and TRBJ2-2, the complete variable domain reads DGGITQSPKYLFRKEGQNVTLSCEQNLNHDAMYWYRQDPGQGLRLIYYSQIVNDFQKGDIAEGYSVSREKKESFPLTVTSAQKNPTAFYLCASSSGGNTGELFFGEGSRLTVL.

In this sample, this clone turned up once. The limits of the CDR3 on the DNA are not certain, so only TCRdb's listed CDR3 is given. The rearrangement joins TRBV2 to TRBJ2-1; TRBD2 is the table's D call and was not checked against the DNA. Termini included, the CDR3 measures 13 amino acids. Per the germline V gene, CDR1 is SNHLY and CDR2 is FYNNEI. CDR3 loop: CASSEVGGGASFF.

A note on this clone: This CDR3 is also generated by other DNA sequences in the sample. This rearrangement joins TRBV7-9 to TRBJ2-3; D unresolved. V lost 1 base and J lost 1, with 3 bases in between. Per germline, CDR1 SEHNR and CDR2 FQNEAQ (reference sequence). This CDR3 is 13 amino acids long. The CDR3 nucleotides read TGTGCCAGCAGCTTAGTAGGCACAGATACGCAGTATTTT. This sequence encodes CASSLVGTDTQYF.

The chain carries TRBV6-1 and TRBJ2-3; D is ambiguous. The CDR3 extends over 15 amino acids. The V gene lost 6 bases and the J gene lost 0 bases, with 13 bases spanning the gap. From germline, CDR1 is MNHNS and CDR2 SASEGT. The CDR3 reads CASSDLWPSTDTQYF. The CDR3 DNA follows: TGTGCCAGCAGCGACCTATGGCCCAGCACAGATACGCAGTATTTT.

The CDR3 here is CASSPTLGREQYF. CDR3 coding DNA: TGTGCCAGCAGTCCGACCCTCGGCCGGGAGCAGTACTTC. The V call is TRBV6-5, the J call TRBJ2-7; D not certain. V was clipped by 5 bases and J by 7 bases, with 15 bases between them. Germline V gene sequence: CDR1 MNHEY, CDR2 SVGAGI. The CDR3 is 13 residues long.

The V gene is TRBV19, the J gene TRBJ2-1; D is perhaps TRBD1 or TRBD2 (5 bases each). Germline V gene sequence: CDR1 LNHDA, CDR2 SQIVND (reference sequence). Trimming left V 6 bases short and J 0 bases short, with 18 bases between. The CDR3 is 17 amino acids. CDR3 DNA: TGTGCCAGTAGAAGGACCGGGACCCCCCGCTCCTACAATGAGCAGTTCTTC. Encoded protein: CASRRTGTPRSYNEQFF.

V gene TRBV7-9 combines with J gene TRBJ1-2; TRBD1 might be the D (5 bases). The germline V gene has CDR1 SEHNR and CDR2 FQNEAQ (reference sequence). The CDR3 contains 14 residues. V dropped 5 bases and J dropped 6 bases, with 16 bases sitting between them. CDR3 nucleotide sequence: TGTGCCAGCAGCCTCCGGGACGGTAATCATGGCTACACCTTC. This gives the protein CASSLRDGNHGYTF.

V is TRBV6-1 and J is TRBJ1-6; tentative D call: TRBD1 (5 bases). Germline V CDR1 and CDR2: MNHNS, SASEGT. CDR3 length: 15 amino acids. V lost 5 bases, J lost 1 base, and 9 bases lay in between. CDR3 amino acids: CASSLGESYNSPLHF. In DNA, the CDR3 is TGTGCCAGCAGTCTGGGGGAGTCCTATAATTCACCCCTCCACTTT.

The chain couples TRBV7-2 to TRBJ1-1; no clear D. The germline V gene has CDR1 SGHTA and CDR2 FQGNSA. The CDR3 extends over 13 amino acids. With 3 bases removed from V and 1 base from J, the gap between germline ends came to 6 bases. The CDR3 nucleotides read TGTGCCAGCAGCTTCTCAGAGAACACTGAAGCTTTCTTT. This sequence encodes CASSFSENTEAFF.

The genes are TRBV27 and TRBJ1-1, with D uncertain. This CDR3 spans 15 amino acids. The ends were cut back, 2 bases at V and 1 base at J, with 11 bases in the middle. The germline CDR1 and CDR2 sequences are MNHEY and SMNVEV (reference sequence). The CDR3 here is CASSLRPDPNTEAFF. In nucleotides, the CDR3 is TGTGCCAGCAGTTTACGGCCGGACCCGAACACTGAAGCTTTCTTT.

The chain couples TRBV10-2 to TRBJ2-3, with D unresolved. The CDR3 sequence is 11 residues long. Trimming pared 2 bases from V and 5 bases from J, leaving 2 bases between. Germline-derived CDR1 and CDR2 are WSHSY and SAAADI. The CDR3: CASSEIDTQYF. CDR3 DNA sequence: TGCGCCAGCAGTGAGATAGATACGCAGTATTTT.

The V gene is TRBV2, the J gene TRBJ1-1; D not certain. This CDR3 has 12 residues. Germline V gives CDR1 SNHLY, CDR2 FYNNEI. V was shortened by 4 bases and J by 11 bases, with 14 bases between the two germline ends. The CDR3, as DNA: TGTGCCAGCAGTGCCGGACCAGGTAAGGCTTTCTTT. It translates to CASSAGPGKAFF.